One sample yielded the 17 T cell receptor beta chains listed below, sequenced in a study of beta chain features in type 1 diabetes. Since all of the isolated RNA was reverse transcribed, expressed TCRB transcripts were what got sequenced. TCRdb keeps only in-frame clones here, not all; method: immunoSEQ multiplex PCR. The sample holds fewer than 650,000 clones; roughly 15% are singletons and the top ten take under 0.095%. The sequenced sample was naive CD4+ T cells from blood. The receptors here all came from a man aged 18 to 35 in good health.

Only a few counts were recorded for this clone. The chain has TRBV21-1 and TRBJ2-5. TRBV21-1 is a pseudogene locus. The CDR3 covers 14 residues. CDR3 bases: TGTGCCAGCAGCATTCGGACGTTTGGGGAGACCCAGTACTTC. This translates into CASSIRTFGETQYF.

To note about this clone: The same CDR3 is also encoded by other DNA sequences in this sample. The chain has TRBV7-2 and TRBJ2-7; D gene uncertain. V was trimmed by 3 bases and J by 3 bases, leaving 3 bases between them. The CDR3 contains 11 residues. CDR1 SGHTA and CDR2 FQGNSA come from the germline V gene. The CDR3 is CASSFLYEQYF. CDR3 DNA: TGTGCCAGCAGCTTCCTCTACGAGCAGTACTTC.

Worth noting for this clone: Other DNA sequences within the sample encode an identical CDR3. The rearrangement uses TRBV18 and TRBJ2-7; D unclear. V was pared by 3 bases and J by 2 bases, with 8 bases between. The germline CDR1 and CDR2 sequences are KGHSH and LQKENI. This CDR3 has 13 amino acids. The CDR3: CASSPSITYEQYF. The CDR3 DNA sequence: TGTGCCAGCTCACCGTCGATCACCTACGAGCAGTACTTC.

This clone was recorded a few times. The V and J genes are TRBV28 and TRBJ1-3; D call uncertain. The CDR3 sequence is 15 residues long. V lost 6 bases to trimming and J lost 3 bases, with 15 bases between them. Per the germline V gene, CDR1 is MDHEN and CDR2 is SYDVKM. CDR3 region: CASRPSGRSGNTIYF. In DNA, the CDR3 is TGTGCCAGCAGGCCCTCCGGGAGAAGTGGAAACACCATATATTTT.

This clone was detected only a few times. The chain uses TRBV2 and TRBJ1-1; 11 bases fit TRBD1. Germline CDR1 is SNHLY and CDR2 is FYNNEI. J was trimmed by 1 base and V by 7 bases; bases with no gene match: 5. The CDR3 covers 15 residues. CDR3 nucleotide sequence: TGTGCCAGCACTCGGACAGGGGGCCCGAACACTGAAGCTTTCTTT. Its translation is CASTRTGGPNTEAFF. The variable domain in full, with the rest retrieved from reference TRBV2 and TRBJ1-1, is EPEVTQTPSHQVTQMGQEVILRCVPISNHLYFYWYRQILGQKVEFLVSFYNNEISEKSEIFDDQFSVERPDGSNFTLKIRSTKLEDSAMYFCASTRTGGPNTEAFFGQGTRLTVV.

The chain employs TRBV4-3 and TRBJ2-3; D unresolved. Germline CDR1 LGHNA, CDR2 YSLEER. The CDR3 extends over 15 amino acids. The ends were cut back, 2 bases at V and 6 bases at J, with 15 bases in the middle. DNA of the CDR3: TGCGCCAGCAGCCAAAACGGGTATGGCAGGGATACGCAGTATTTT. As protein: CASSQNGYGRDTQYF.

J is TRBJ2-4 and V is TRBV11-2; D may be TRBD1 or TRBD2 (5 bases each). Trimming removed 0 bases from V and 1 base from J, with 10 bases in between. The CDR3 has 16 residues. Germline assignment: CDR1 SGHAT and CDR2 FQNNGV. DNA of the CDR3: TGTGCCAGCAGCTTAGAACGAGGGGCCGCCAAAAACATTCAGTACTTC. Protein: CASSLERGAAKNIQYF.

The genes are TRBV28 and TRBJ1-6; D is uncertain. The germline V gene has CDR1 MDHEN and CDR2 SYDVKM. Trimming removed 5 bases from V and 7 bases from J, with 12 bases in between. This CDR3 is built from 14 residues. The CDR3 protein is CASSLRSFNSPLHF. The CDR3, as DNA: TGTGCCAGCAGTCTAAGGAGTTTCAATTCACCCCTCCACTTT.

This clone was counted only a few times. J is TRBJ1-5 and V is TRBV27; 8 bases agree with TRBD1. The length of the CDR3 is 16 residues. CDR1 MNHEY and CDR2 SMNVEV come from the germline V gene (reference sequence). J lost 1 base, V lost 6 bases, and 8 bases had no gene match. The CDR3 loop is CASSRRQGPSNQPQHF. CDR3 bases: TGTGCCAGCAGCCGGAGACAGGGGCCGAGCAATCAGCCCCAGCATTTT.

V gene TRBV9 combines with J gene TRBJ1-2; TRBD1 matches at 8 bases. V trimming: 1 base; J trimming: 6 bases; junction bases outside the gene matches: 5. The CDR3 totals 14 residues. Germline assignment: CDR1 SGDLS and CDR2 YYNGEE. CDR3 region: CASSVQAGGDGYTF. As DNA, the CDR3 is TGTGCCAGCAGCGTACAGGCAGGGGGCGATGGCTACACCTTC.

The chain employs TRBV4-1 and TRBJ2-7; D assignment may be TRBD1 or TRBD2 (5 bases each). The germline CDR1 and CDR2 sequences are MGHRA and YSYEKL. Trimming pared 4 bases from V and 2 bases from J, leaving 15 bases between. CDR3 length: 15 residues. The CDR3 region has the DNA TGCGCCAGCAGCCGAACCGGGACCCACACCTACGAGCAGTACTTC. Protein: CASSRTGTHTYEQYF.

The V gene is TRBV2, the J gene TRBJ2-7; the D gene is possibly TRBD1 (6 bases). Germline CDR1 reads SNHLY; CDR2 reads FYNNEI. V lost 8 bases and J lost 0, with 8 bases in between. The CDR3 is made up of 12 amino acids. The CDR3 here is CASYRVSYEQYF. CDR3 nucleotide sequence: TGTGCCAGCTACAGGGTCTCCTACGAGCAGTACTTC. Using reference TRBV2 and TRBJ2-7 for the parts outside the CDR3, the full variable domain is EPEVTQTPSHQVTQMGQEVILRCVPISNHLYFYWYRQILGQKVEFLVSFYNNEISEKSEIFDDQFSVERPDGSNFTLKIRSTKLEDSAMYFCASYRVSYEQYFGPGTRLTVT.

This chain joins TRBV7-9 and TRBJ2-2, with TRBD2 as a possible D gene (6 bases). Germline CDR1 reads SEHNR; CDR2 reads FQNEAQ (reference sequence). V was shortened by 5 bases and J by 2 bases, with 15 bases between the two germline ends. This CDR3 spans 16 amino acids. This CDR3 is CASSPISSENTGELFF. The CDR3, as DNA: TGTGCCAGCAGCCCAATTTCTAGCGAAAACACCGGGGAGCTGTTTTTT.

This sequence joins TRBV28 and TRBJ1-6, with D possibly TRBD1 on 5 matching bases. The V end lost 4 bases, the J end lost 5 bases, and 15 bases lay between the germline ends. CDR1 is MDHEN, CDR2 SYDVKM, per germline. This CDR3 is 16 amino acids long. CDR3 nucleotide sequence: TGTGCCAGCAGTTCCTCCGGGACGCTCAATAATTCACCCCTCCACTTT. It translates to CASSSSGTLNNSPLHF.

This clone was recorded a few times. The chain carries TRBV29-1 and TRBJ2-2; 10 positions agree with TRBD2. The CDR3 loop spans 14 amino acids. J was trimmed by 1 base and V by 7 bases; bases with no gene match: 3. CDR1 and CDR2 (germline): SQVTM, ANQGSEA. In DNA, the CDR3 is TGCAGCGCAATAGCGGGAGGGAACACCGGGGAGCTGTTTTTT. Its protein is CSAIAGGNTGELFF.

The V call is TRBV9, the J call TRBJ1-1; no clear D gene. The germline V gene has CDR1 SGDLS and CDR2 YYNGEE. This CDR3 contains 14 residues. Trimming cost V 7 bases and J 0 bases, with 13 bases left between them. CDR3 nucleotides: TGTGCCAGCTCGAGAGTGACGATGAACACTGAAGCTTTCTTT. This sequence encodes CASSRVTMNTEAFF.

This chain links TRBV30 with TRBJ1-6; a possible D gene is TRBD1 (5 bases). V dropped 4 bases and J dropped 9 bases, with 19 bases sitting between them. The CDR3 consists of 15 residues. Germline V gene lookup returns CDR1 GTSNPN and CDR2 SVGIG (reference sequence). This CDR3 reads CAWNRGGVVPSPLHF. CDR3 DNA sequence: TGTGCCTGGAACCGGGGAGGGGTGGTCCCTTCACCCCTCCACTTT.